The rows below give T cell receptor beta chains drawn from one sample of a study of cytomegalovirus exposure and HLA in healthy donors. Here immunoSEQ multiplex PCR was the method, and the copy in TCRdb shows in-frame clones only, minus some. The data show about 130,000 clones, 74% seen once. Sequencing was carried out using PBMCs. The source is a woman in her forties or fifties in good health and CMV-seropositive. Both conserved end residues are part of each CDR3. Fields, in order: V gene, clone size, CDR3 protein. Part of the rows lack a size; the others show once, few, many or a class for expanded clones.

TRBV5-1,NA,CASSPGGTFYGYTF
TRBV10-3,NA,CAPWTSGGGGNIQYF
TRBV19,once,CASSIIGVYYNEQFF
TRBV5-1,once,CASSFNSDTQYF
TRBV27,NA,CASRRTGIPTDTQYF
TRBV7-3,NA,CASSLSPGGGSPLHF
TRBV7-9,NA,CASITTRPPRHYEQYF
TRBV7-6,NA,CASSPGEKLFF
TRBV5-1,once,CASSPGVTNEKLFF
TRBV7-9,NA,CASSFAGFPYEQYF
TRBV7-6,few,CASSQERYRRQPYEQYF
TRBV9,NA,CASSVDPGTMGYEQYF
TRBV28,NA,CASSLGAGYEQYF
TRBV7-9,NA,CASSAGGGTLYNEQFF
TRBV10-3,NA,CAIRPAGASYEQYF
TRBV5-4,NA,CASSSSQGGYGYTF
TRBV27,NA,CASSPIGQQRSYGYTF
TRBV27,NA,CASSLARGFNYGYTF
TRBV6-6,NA,CASSYSTGNYEQYF
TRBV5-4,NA,CASSFGLTNTGELFF
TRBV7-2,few,CASSSGQGAEKLFF
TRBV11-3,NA,CASSFSTRGDTGELFF
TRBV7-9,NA,CASSLSPTYEQYF
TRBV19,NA,CASRRQGAPAGELFF
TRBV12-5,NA,CASGLVLAGGQKTQYF
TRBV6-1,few,CASRPGTSVNEQYF
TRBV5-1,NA,CASSLLDGRETQYF
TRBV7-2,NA,CASSPRRQGASGNTIYF
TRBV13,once,CASSLRQGNEQFF
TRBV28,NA,CASSISGGSSYEQYF
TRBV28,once,CASSSLTGGTGNTIYF
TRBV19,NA,CASSGQGDYGYTF
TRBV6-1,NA,CASSAVGQSSYEQYF
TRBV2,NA,CASLLFSYEQYF
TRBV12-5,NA,CASALGGLSYNEQFF
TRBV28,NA,CASSLFTRRGEQYF
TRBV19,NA,CASSFSGGAGELFF
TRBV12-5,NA,CASGSPVYNSPLHF
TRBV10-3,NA,CATGGQNTEAFF
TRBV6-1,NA,CASRAGQNYGYTF
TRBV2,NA,CAEVLRGTEAFF
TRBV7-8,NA,CASSFQEAYEQYF